Below are 2 T cell receptor beta chains sequenced from a single sample in a study of T cells in Graves' hyperthyroidism and ophthalmopathy. Researchers amplified the TCR beta CDR3 regions from RNA transcripts. With the HTBI primer set, the TCR CDR3 went through a first round of RT-PCR. Each CDR3 protein gets one entry after TCRdb re-called the multiplex PCR reads with MiXCR. The sample contains around 500,000 distinct CDR3 sequences, 15% to 20% of which appear only once. Sequencing was performed on blood. Source of these receptors: a woman in her twenties or thirties with Graves' ophthalmopathy.

This clonotype was found many times. The gene calls are TRBV11-2 and TRBJ2-5; 7 nucleotides align to TRBD2. V lost 1 base, J lost 4 bases, and 9 bases stayed unmatched. The CDR3 contains 16 residues. The germline CDR1 and CDR2 sequences are SGHAT and FQNNGV. This chain's CDR3 is CASSLVGGSRRETQYF. The CDR3 nucleotides read TGTGCCAGCAGCTTAGTAGGCGGGAGTCGAAGAGAGACCCAGTACTTC.

This clonotype was counted a few times. V is TRBV7-3 and J is TRBJ1-4; D possibly corresponds to TRBD1 (5 bases). Germline-derived CDR1 and CDR2 are SGHTA and FQGTGA. The CDR3 has 16 residues. The V end lost 6 bases, the J end lost 3 bases, and 17 bases lay between the germline ends. The CDR3 loop is CASSSHGHRPNEKLFF. The CDR3 DNA sequence: TGTGCCAGCAGTTCCCACGGACACAGGCCTAATGAAAAACTGTTTTTT. Looking up the rest from reference TRBV7-3 and TRBJ1-4 gives the full variable domain: GAGVSQTPSNKVTEKGKYVELRCDPISGHTALYWYRQSLGQGPEFLIYFQGTGAADDSGLPNDRFFAVRPEGSVSTLKIQRTERGDSAVYLCASSSHGHRPNEKLFFGSGTQLSVL.